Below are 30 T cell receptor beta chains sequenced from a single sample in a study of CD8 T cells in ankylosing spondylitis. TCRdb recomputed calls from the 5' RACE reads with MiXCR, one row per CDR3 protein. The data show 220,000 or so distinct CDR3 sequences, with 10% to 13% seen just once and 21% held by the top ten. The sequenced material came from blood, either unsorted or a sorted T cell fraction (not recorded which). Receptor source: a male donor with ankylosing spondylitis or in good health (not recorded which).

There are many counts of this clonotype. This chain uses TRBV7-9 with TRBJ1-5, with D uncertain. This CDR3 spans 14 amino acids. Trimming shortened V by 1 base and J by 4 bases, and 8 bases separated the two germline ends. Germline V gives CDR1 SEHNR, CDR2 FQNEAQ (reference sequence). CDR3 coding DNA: TGTGCCAGCAGCTTAGGTCTGGGGAATCAGCCCCAGCATTTT. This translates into CASSLGLGNQPQHF.

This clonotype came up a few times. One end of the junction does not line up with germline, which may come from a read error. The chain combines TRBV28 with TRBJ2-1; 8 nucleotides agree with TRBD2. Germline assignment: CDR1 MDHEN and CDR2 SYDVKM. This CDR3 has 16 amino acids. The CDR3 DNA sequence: TGTGCCAGCAGATACCTCGGACTAGCTGGCTACTATGAGCAGTTCTTC. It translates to CASRYLGLAGYYEQFF.

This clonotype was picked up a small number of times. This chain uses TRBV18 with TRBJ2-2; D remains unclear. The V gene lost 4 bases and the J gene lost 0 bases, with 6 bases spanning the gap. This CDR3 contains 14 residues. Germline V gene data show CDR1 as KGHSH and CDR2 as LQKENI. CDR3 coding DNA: TGTGCCAGCTCACGAGCAGCGAACACCGGGGAGCTGTTTTTT. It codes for CASSRAANTGELFF.

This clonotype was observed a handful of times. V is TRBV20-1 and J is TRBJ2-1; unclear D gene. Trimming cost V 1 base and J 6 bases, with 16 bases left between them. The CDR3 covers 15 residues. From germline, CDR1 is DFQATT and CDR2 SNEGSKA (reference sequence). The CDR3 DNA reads TGCAGTGCTAGAGGATCACGCCAGGTTGTCAATGAGCAGTTCTTC. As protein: CSARGSRQVVNEQFF.

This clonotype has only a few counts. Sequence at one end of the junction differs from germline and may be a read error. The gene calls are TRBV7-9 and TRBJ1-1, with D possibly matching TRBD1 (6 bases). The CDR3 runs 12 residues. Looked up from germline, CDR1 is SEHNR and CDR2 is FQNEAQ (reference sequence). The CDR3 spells CAGRGMNTEAFF. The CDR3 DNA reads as TGTGCCGGCAGGGGAATGAACACTGAAGCTTTCTTT.

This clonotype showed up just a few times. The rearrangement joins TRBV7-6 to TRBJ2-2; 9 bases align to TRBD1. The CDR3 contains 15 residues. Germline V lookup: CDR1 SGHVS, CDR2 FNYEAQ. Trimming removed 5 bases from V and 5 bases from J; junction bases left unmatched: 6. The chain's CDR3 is CASSLRTGETGELFF. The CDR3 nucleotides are TGTGCCAGCAGCCTAAGGACAGGGGAAACCGGGGAGCTGTTTTTT.

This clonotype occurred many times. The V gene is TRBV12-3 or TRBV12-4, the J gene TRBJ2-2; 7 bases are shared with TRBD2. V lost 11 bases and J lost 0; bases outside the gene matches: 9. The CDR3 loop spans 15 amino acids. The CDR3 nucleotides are TGTGCCTCGGAGCGGGGAACCTCGAACACCGGGGAGCTGTTTTTT. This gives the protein CASERGTSNTGELFF.

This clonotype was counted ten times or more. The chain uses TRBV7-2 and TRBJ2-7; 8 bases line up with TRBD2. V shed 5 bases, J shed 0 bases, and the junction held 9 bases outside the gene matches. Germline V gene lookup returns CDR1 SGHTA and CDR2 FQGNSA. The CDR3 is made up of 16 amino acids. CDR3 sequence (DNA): TGTGCCAGCAGCCAAACTGGCGGGGGGCCCTCCTACGAGCAGTACTTC. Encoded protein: CASSQTGGGPSYEQYF.

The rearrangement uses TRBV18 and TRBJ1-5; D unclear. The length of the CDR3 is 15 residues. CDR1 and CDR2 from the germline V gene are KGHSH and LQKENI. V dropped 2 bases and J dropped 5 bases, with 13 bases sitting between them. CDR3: CASSPSPTRDQPQHF. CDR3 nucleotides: TGTGCCAGCTCACCAAGTCCGACACGTGATCAGCCCCAGCATTTT.

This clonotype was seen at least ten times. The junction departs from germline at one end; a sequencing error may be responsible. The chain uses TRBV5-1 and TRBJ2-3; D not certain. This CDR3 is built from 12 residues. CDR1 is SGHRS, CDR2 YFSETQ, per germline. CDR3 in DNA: TGTGCCAGCAGTTCTCCCACAGATACGCAGTATTTT. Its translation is CASSSPTDTQYF.

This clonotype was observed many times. The CDR3: CASSLEGDPNTGELFF. The DNA of the CDR3 is TGCGCCAGCAGCTTGGAGGGGGACCCGAACACCGGGGAGCTGTTTTTT. The chain is built from TRBV5-1 and TRBJ2-2, with D maybe TRBD1 (6 bases). The CDR3 runs 16 residues. V lost 0 bases and J 0 bases, leaving 9 bases between the germline ends. Germline CDR1 reads SGHRS; CDR2 reads YFSETQ. Together with reference TRBV5-1 and TRBJ2-2, the CDR3 gives the full variable domain: KAGVTQTPRYLIKTRGQQVTLSCSPISGHRSVSWYQQTPGQGLQFLFEYFSETQRNKGNFPGRFSGRQFSNSRSEMNVSTLELGDSALYLCASSLEGDPNTGELFFGEGSRLTVL.

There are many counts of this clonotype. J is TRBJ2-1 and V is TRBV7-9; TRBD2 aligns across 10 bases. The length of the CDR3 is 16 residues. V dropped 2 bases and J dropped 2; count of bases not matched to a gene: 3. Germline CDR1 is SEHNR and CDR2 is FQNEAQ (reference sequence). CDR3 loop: CASSLRTSGAYNEQFF. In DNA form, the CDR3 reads TGTGCCAGCAGCTTAAGGACTAGCGGAGCCTACAATGAGCAGTTCTTC.

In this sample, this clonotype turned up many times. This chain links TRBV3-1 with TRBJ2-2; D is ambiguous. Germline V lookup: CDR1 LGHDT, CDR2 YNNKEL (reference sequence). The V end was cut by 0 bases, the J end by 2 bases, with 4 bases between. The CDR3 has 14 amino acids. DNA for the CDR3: TGTGCCAGCAGCCAAGAACTCAACACCGGGGAGCTGTTTTTT. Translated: CASSQELNTGELFF.

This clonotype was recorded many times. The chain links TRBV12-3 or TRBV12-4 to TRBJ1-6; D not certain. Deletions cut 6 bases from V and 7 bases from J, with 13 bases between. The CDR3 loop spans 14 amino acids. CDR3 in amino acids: CASRITIDNSPLHF. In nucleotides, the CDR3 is TGTGCCAGCAGGATTACCATCGACAATTCACCCCTCCACTTT.

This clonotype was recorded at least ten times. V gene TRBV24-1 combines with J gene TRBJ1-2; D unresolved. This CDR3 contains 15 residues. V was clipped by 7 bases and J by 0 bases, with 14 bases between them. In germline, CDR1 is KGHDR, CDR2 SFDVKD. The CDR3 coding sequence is TGTGCCACCAGAGGGCCCGTCGGCTCTAACTATGGCTACACCTTC. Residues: CATRGPVGSNYGYTF.

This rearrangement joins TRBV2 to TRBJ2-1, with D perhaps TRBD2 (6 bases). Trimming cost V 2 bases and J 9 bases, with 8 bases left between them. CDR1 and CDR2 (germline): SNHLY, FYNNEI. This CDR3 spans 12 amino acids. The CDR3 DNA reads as TGTGCCAGCAGTGAAAGGCGGGGTGAGCAGTTCTTC. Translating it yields CASSERRGEQFF.

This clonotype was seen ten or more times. The chain's CDR3 is CASSVAPQGFTYEQYF. CDR3 bases: TGTGCCAGCAGCGTAGCCCCACAGGGCTTCACCTACGAGCAGTACTTC. The chain is built from TRBV9 and TRBJ2-7; D is possibly TRBD1 (6 bases). Germline CDR1 is SGDLS and CDR2 is YYNGEE. V lost 0 bases and J 2 bases, leaving 15 bases between the germline ends. CDR3 length equals 16 residues.

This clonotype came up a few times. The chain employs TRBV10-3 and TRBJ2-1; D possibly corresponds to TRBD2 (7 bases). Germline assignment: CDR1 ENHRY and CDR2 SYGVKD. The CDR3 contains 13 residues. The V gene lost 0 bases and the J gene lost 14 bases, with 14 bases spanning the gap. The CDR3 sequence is CAISESTGGQEFF. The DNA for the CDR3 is TGTGCCATCAGTGAGTCGACGGGGGGCCAGGAGTTCTTC.

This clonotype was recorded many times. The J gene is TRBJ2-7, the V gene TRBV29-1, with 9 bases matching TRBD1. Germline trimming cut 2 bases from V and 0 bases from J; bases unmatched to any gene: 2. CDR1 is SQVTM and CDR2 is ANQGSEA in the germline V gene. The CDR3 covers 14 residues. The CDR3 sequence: CSVERTGDSYEQYF. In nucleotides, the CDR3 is TGCAGCGTTGAAAGGACAGGGGACTCCTACGAGCAGTACTTC.

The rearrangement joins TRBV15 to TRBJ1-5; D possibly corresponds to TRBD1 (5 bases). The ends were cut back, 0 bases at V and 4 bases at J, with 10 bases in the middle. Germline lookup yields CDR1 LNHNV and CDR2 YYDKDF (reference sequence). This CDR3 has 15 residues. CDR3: CATSRDLGANQPQHF. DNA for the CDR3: TGTGCCACCAGCAGAGATCTCGGGGCGAATCAGCCCCAGCATTTT. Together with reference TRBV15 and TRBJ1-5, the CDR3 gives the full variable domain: DAMVIQNPRYQVTQFGKPVTLSCSQTLNHNVMYWYQQKSSQAPKLLFHYYDKDFNNEADTPDNFQSRRPNTSFCFLDIRSPGLGDTAMYLCATSRDLGANQPQHFGDGTRLSIL.

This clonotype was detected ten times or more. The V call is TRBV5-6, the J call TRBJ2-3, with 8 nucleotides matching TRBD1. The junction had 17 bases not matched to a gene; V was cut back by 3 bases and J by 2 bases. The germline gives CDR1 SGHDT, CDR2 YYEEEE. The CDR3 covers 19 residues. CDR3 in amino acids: CASSSTLLSGGPHTDTQYF. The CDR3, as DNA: TGTGCCAGCAGCTCTACACTGCTTTCAGGGGGCCCACACACAGATACGCAGTATTTT.

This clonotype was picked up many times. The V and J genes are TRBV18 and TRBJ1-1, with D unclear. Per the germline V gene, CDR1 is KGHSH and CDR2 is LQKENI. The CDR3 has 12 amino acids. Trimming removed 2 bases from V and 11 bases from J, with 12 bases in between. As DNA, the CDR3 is TGTGCCAGCTCACCAGCTGGGCATGGGGCTTTCTTT. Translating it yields CASSPAGHGAFF.

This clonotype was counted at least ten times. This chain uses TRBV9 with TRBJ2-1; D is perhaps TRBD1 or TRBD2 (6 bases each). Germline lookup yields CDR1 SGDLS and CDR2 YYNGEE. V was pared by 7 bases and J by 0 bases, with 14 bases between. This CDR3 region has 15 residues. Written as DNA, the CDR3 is TGTGCCAGCGCACCATCGGGGGCCTCCTACAATGAGCAGTTCTTC. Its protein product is CASAPSGASYNEQFF.

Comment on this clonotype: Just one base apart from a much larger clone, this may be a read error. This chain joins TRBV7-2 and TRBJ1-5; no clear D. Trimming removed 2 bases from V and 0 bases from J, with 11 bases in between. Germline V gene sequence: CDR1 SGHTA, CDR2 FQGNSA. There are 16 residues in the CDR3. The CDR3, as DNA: TGTGCCAGCAGCTTACATCCCAGCGATAGCAATCAGCCCCAGCATTTT. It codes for CASSLHPSDSNQPQHF.

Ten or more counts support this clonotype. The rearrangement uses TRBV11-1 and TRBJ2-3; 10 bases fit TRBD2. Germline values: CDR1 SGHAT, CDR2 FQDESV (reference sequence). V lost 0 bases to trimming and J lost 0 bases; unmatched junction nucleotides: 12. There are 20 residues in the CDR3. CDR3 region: CASSLAVALAGFTSTDTQYF. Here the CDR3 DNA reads TGTGCCAGCAGCTTAGCGGTTGCACTAGCGGGGTTTACTAGCACAGATACGCAGTATTTT.

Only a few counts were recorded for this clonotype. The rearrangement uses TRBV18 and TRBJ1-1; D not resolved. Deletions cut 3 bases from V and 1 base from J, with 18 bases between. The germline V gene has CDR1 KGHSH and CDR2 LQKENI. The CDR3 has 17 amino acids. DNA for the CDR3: TGTGCCAGCTCACCCCGACTCCTGGACGGCTCGAACACTGAAGCTTTCTTT. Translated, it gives CASSPRLLDGSNTEAFF. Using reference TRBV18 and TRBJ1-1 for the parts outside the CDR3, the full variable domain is NAGVMQNPRHLVRRRGQEARLRCSPMKGHSHVYWYRQLPEEGLKFMVYLQKENIIDESGMPKERFSAEFPKEGPSILRIQQVVRGDSAAYFCASSPRLLDGSNTEAFFGQGTRLTVV.

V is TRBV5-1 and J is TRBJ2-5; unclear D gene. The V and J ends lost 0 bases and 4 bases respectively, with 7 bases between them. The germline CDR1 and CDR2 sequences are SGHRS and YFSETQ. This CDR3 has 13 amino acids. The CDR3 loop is CASSLALGETQYF. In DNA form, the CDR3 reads TGCGCCAGCAGCTTGGCGTTAGGAGAGACCCAGTACTTC. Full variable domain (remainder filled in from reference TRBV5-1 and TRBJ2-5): KAGVTQTPRYLIKTRGQQVTLSCSPISGHRSVSWYQQTPGQGLQFLFEYFSETQRNKGNFPGRFSGRQFSNSRSEMNVSTLELGDSALYLCASSLALGETQYFGPGTRLLVL.

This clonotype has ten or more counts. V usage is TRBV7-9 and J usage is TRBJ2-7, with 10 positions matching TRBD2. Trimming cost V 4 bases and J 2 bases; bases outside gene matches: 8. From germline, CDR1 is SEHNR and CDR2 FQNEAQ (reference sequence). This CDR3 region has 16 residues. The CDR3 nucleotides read TGTGCCAGCAGCTCCCTCAGCGGGGGGGCCGCCTACGAGCAGTACTTC. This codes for CASSSLSGGAAYEQYF. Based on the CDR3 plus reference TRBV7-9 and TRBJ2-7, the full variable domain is DTGVSQNPRHKITKRGQNVTFRCDPISEHNRLYWYRQTLGQGPEFLTYFQNEAQLEKSRLLSDRFSAERPKGSFSTLEIQRTEQGDSAMYLCASSSLSGGAAYEQYFGPGTRLTVT.

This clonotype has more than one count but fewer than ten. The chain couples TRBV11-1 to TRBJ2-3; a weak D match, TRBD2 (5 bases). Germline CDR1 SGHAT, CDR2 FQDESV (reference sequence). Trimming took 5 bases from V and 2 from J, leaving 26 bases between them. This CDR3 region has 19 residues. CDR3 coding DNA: TGTGCCAGCAGCCATGCTGGCGGACTCCCCGGTATCTCCACAGATACGCAGTATTTT. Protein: CASSHAGGLPGISTDTQYF.

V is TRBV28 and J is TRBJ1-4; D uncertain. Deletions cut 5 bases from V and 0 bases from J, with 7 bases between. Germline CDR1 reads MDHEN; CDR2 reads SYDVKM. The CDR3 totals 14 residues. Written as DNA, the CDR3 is TGTGCCAGCAGTCAACAAGCAACTAATGAAAAACTGTTTTTT. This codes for CASSQQATNEKLFF.